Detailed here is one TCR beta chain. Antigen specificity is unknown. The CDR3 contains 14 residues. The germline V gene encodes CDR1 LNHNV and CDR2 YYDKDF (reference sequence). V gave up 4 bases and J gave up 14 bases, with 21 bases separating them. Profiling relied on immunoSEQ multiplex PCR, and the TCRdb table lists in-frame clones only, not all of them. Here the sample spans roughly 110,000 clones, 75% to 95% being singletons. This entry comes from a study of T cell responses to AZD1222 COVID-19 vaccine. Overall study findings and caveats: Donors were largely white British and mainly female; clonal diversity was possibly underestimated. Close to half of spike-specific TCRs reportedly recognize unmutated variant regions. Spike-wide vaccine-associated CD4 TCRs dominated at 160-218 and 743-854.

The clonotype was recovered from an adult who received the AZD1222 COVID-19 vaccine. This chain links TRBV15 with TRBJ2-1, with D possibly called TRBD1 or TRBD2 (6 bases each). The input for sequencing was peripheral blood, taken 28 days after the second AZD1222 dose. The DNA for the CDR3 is TGTGCCACCAGCACCCGCCCGGGGGCGCGGGTCAAGTTCTTC. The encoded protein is CATSTRPGARVKFF.